Below, one TCR beta chain is given with its context. This clonotype was counted many times. This receptor's antigen is unknown. One base away there is no much larger clone; base qualities are not given. The record originates from a study of T-cell reconstitution after alpha-beta-depleted transplantation in children (dated by TCRdb to about 2016). For the study in its entirety: Using TCR repertoire profiling, the study followed T-cell immune reconstitution in a quantitative way in children after TCRalphabeta/CD19-depleted allogeneic hematopoietic cell transplantation. General study outcomes and caveats: In some patients, the high TCRbeta diversity seen at day 60 was put down to recipient T cells and intrathymic progenitors that had survived conditioning. The apparently early recovery of alphabetaT-cell counts about two months after transplant reportedly depended on only several hundred rapidly expanded clones that came from non-depleted graft cells. The frequencies of hyperexpanded clones fell over the following months, and after one year, T-cell counts and TCRbeta diversity were mostly attributed to newly produced T cells.

From V the trimming removes 0 bases and from J it removes 0 bases, while the gene matches leave 2 bases of the junction unaccounted for. The CDR3 goes from the cysteine to the phenylalanine over 16 residues. The only DNA kept is the CDR3, 48 bases in frame from the first base. For CDR1 and CDR2, the germline V gene (reference sequence) lists DFQATT and SNEGSKA. The library was obtained by PCR. The instrument was an Illumina HiSeq 2500. Molecular barcoding was employed in the preparation of TCR libraries, with unique molecular identifiers being used to normalize TCRbeta repertoire quantification. TCRdb trimmed public reads at Q25 via fastp, called clones via MiXCR and kept in-frame beta chains. For every CDR3 protein sequence, its rows merge into one entry that carries the most common genes and DNA. This sample comprises 450,000 to 600,000 distinct CDR3 sequences, roughly a tenth of them detected only once. 2% to 2.5% of the sample goes to the ten largest clones.

The sample's treatment or condition label, decoded: allogeneic hematopoietic cell transplantation with graft depleted of TCRalphabeta T cells and CD19 B cells. The transplant recipients were children given TCRalphabeta/CD19-depleted allogeneic hematopoietic cell grafts. The chain employs TRBV20-1 and TRBJ2-1; the junction holds 10 bases that match TRBD2. This material consisted of PBMCs, taken before TCRalphabeta/CD19-depleted stem cell transplant. The sequence derives from a child aged 2 to 15 with inherited bone marrow failure, due to receive a stem cell transplant. The DNA sequence is as follows: TGCAGTGCTAGAGATCCTAGCGGGAGCTCCTACAATGAGCAGTTCTTC. This is translated as CSARDPSGSSYNEQFF.